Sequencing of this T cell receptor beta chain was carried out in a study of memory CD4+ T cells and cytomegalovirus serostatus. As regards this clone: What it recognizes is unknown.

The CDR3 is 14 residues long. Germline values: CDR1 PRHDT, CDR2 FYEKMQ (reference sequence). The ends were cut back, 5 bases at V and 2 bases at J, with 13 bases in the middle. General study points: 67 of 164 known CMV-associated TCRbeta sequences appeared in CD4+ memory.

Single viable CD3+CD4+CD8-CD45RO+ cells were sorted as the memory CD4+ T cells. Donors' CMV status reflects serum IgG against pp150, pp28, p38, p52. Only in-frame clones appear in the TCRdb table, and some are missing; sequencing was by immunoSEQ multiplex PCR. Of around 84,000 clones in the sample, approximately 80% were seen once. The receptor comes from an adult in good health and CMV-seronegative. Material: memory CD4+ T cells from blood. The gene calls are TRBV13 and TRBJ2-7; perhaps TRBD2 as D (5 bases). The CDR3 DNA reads TGTGCCAGCAGCGCCCGCCCGGGGACCTACGAGCAGTACTTC. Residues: CASSARPGTYEQYF. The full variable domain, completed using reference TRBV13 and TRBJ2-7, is AAGVIQSPRHLIKEKRETATLKCYPIPRHDTVYWYQQGPGQDPQFLISFYEKMQSDKGSIPDRFSAQQFSDYHSELNMSSLELGDSALYFCASSARPGTYEQYFGPGTRLTVT.